A selection of T cell receptor beta chains follows, all from one sample in a study of patients and donors after allogeneic stem cell transplantation. MiXCR was run by TCRdb on the RT-PCR reads, yielding one entry per CDR3 protein. The sample lists hundreds of thousands of distinct CDR3 sequences, 13% to 15% occurring once. What was sequenced was blood, either unsorted or a sorted T cell fraction (not recorded which). The receptors derive from a human donor who was either an allogeneic HSCT recipient or a stem cell or donor lymphocyte infusion donor (not recorded which). It is not recorded whose cells these are; they may come from a transplant donor. The conserved cysteine and the conserved F or W are not part of the CDR3 here. Each record gives: V gene, J gene, CDR3 protein.

>TRBV9|TRBJ2-2
ASSVGGQGTGELF
>TRBV7-2|TRBJ1-2
ASSLGGSREGYT
>TRBV19|TRBJ2-1
ASSAERGSYNEQF
>TRBV15|TRBJ2-1
ATSRDGGDNEQF
>TRBV12-3/TRBV12-4|TRBJ1-1
ASSFTGGMNTEAF
>TRBV6-1|TRBJ2-2
ASRTSGGPLGELF
>TRBV5-1|TRBJ2-1
ASWGSSYNEQF
>TRBV7-2|TRBJ2-4
ASSPGTATKNIQY
>TRBV29-1|TRBJ2-2
SVEGSFPGELF
>TRBV7-9|TRBJ2-7
ASSLLGQGYEQY
>TRBV6-2/TRBV6-3|TRBJ1-2
ASRVRVDGNYGYT